The rows below give T cell receptor beta chains drawn from one sample of a study of blood T cell repertoires in COVID-19. Some clones are missing from TCRdb's copy, which holds only in-frame ones; the method was immunoSEQ multiplex PCR. The table includes approximately 240,000 clones, roughly 88% detected once. The sample comprised peripheral blood. The receptors shown here come from a woman aged 40 to 50 who had recovered from COVID-19. The CDR3 runs from the conserved cysteine through the conserved F or W. A D gene is named only where the DNA matches it firmly. Clone size is stated in some rows and not others, as once, few, many or a class when expanded.

V	D	J	size	CDR3	DNA
TRBV19	TRBD1	TRBJ1-2	once	CATRDRGQGGYGYTF	TGTGCCACCCGGGACAGGGGGCAAGGGGGCTATGGCTACACCTTC
TRBV27	TRBD1	TRBJ1-2	.	CASIYLRDRDGGNYGYTF	TGTGCCAGCATCTACCTCCGGGACAGGGACGGGGGTAACTATGGCTACACCTTC
TRBV3-1/TRBV3-2	TRBD1	TRBJ1-6	.	CASSQEDRVTSPLHF	TGTGCCAGCAGCCAAGAGGACAGGGTAACTTCACCCCTCCACTTT
TRBV30	TRBD2	TRBJ2-7	few	CAWSRAGGRYEQYF	TGTGCCTGGAGTAGGGCGGGGGGCCGATACGAGCAGTACTTC
TRBV10-3	.	TRBJ2-7	.	CAIREGPYEQYF	TGTGCCATCAGGGAGGGCCCCTACGAGCAGTACTTC
TRBV20-1	.	TRBJ2-1	.	CSASVYNEQFF	TGCAGTGCTTCCGTTTACAATGAGCAGTTCTTC
TRBV6-1	.	TRBJ1-2	.	CASRTGLVYGYTF	TGTGCCAGCAGAACAGGCTTGGTCTATGGCTACACCTTC
TRBV3-1/TRBV3-2	.	TRBJ1-4	.	CASSQFREHEKLFF	TGTGCCAGCAGCCAGTTCAGGGAACATGAAAAACTGTTTTTT
TRBV5-3	TRBD2	TRBJ2-3	.	CARSLVRTSGERTDTQYF	TGTGCCAGAAGCTTGGTACGGACTAGCGGGGAACGCACAGATACGCAGTATTTT
TRBV18	.	TRBJ2-2	.	CASSPGGNTGELFF	TGTGCCAGCTCACCCGGGGGGAACACCGGGGAGCTGTTTTTT
TRBV19	.	TRBJ2-5	.	CASSMRLATKETQYF	TGTGCCAGTAGTATGCGTCTAGCGACGAAAGAGACCCAGTACTTC
TRBV7-2	TRBD2	TRBJ2-3	.	CASSSSGGRTDTQYF	TGTGCCAGCAGCTCTAGCGGGGGCCGCACAGATACGCAGTATTTT
TRBV28	.	TRBJ2-2	.	CASVEAGATNTGELFF	TGTGCCAGCGTTGAGGCGGGGGCTACGAACACCGGGGAGCTGTTTTTT
TRBV18	TRBD1	TRBJ1-5	.	CASSGTGTAESPQHF	TGTGCCAGCTCAGGAACGGGGACAGCAGAATCGCCCCAGCATTTT
TRBV18	.	TRBJ1-3	once	CASSPQLSSGNTIYF	TGTGCCAGCTCACCACAGTTGAGCTCTGGAAACACCATATATTTT
TRBV4-3	.	TRBJ2-7	.	CASSQDYRRGQSSYEQYF	TGCGCCAGCAGCCAAGACTATAGGCGCGGACAGAGCTCCTACGAGCAGTACTTC
TRBV12-3/TRBV12-4	.	TRBJ2-1	.	CASSLYNEQFF	TGTGCCAGCAGCCTCTACAATGAGCAGTTCTTC
TRBV5-1	.	TRBJ1-2	.	CASSLADSNYGYTF	TGCGCCAGCAGCTTGGCAGACTCTAACTATGGCTACACCTTC
TRBV7-8	.	TRBJ2-3	.	CASSPRAVAADTQYF	TGTGCCAGCAGCCCACGCGCGGTAGCGGCAGATACGCAGTATTTT
TRBV4-3	.	TRBJ1-2	.	CASSRTRGSNYGYTF	TGCGCCAGCAGCCGTACGCGAGGGTCCAACTATGGCTACACCTTC